One sample yielded the 16 T cell receptor beta chains listed below, sequenced in a study of T cell responses to AZD1222 COVID-19 vaccine. This table comes from immunoSEQ multiplex PCR, and its TCRdb copy is limited to in-frame clones, with some not included. The repertoire consists of under 200,000 clones, with approximately 91% occurring once and the leading ten covering roughly 0.98%. Material: peripheral blood, obtained on day 0 of AZD1222 vaccination. These receptors were collected from an adult in good health.

This chain connects TRBV7-9 to TRBJ2-7, with D possibly being TRBD1 (6 bases). Trimming took 4 bases from V and 5 from J, leaving 15 bases between them. CDR3 size: 14 residues. Looked up from germline, CDR1 is SEHNR and CDR2 is FQNEAQ (reference sequence). CDR3 nucleotide sequence: TGTGCCAGCAGCTCATCCATGGACAGCGACGAGCAGTACTTC. This codes for CASSSSMDSDEQYF.

The gene calls are TRBV11-2 and TRBJ2-1; 13 bases line up with TRBD2. This CDR3 comprises 15 residues. The junction had 5 bases not matched to a gene; V was cut back by 5 bases and J by 7 bases. Germline loops: CDR1 SGHAT, CDR2 FQNNGV. The CDR3 here is CASSGLAGEKNEQFF. For the CDR3, the DNA is TGTGCCAGCAGCGGACTAGCGGGGGAGAAAAATGAGCAGTTCTTC.

The chain uses TRBV28 and TRBJ2-1; 10 bases fit TRBD2. Germline V gene sequence: CDR1 MDHEN, CDR2 SYDVKM. This CDR3 is built from 17 residues. The trim removed 6 bases at V and 6 bases at J, leaving 14 bases unmatched. The CDR3 protein is CASRPRTGTSASNEQFF. The CDR3 bases are TGTGCCAGCAGGCCTAGGACCGGGACTAGCGCCTCCAATGAGCAGTTCTTC.

This chain joins TRBV15 and TRBJ1-5; possible D gene TRBD1, 6 bases. This CDR3 comprises 14 residues. Germline values: CDR1 LNHNV, CDR2 YYDKDF (reference sequence). Between the trimmed V and J ends, which lost 6 bases and 2 bases, there was a span of 11 bases. CDR3 sequence (DNA): TGTGCCACCAGTAACAGGGTCGGCAATCAGCCCCAGCATTTT. Amino acid sequence: CATSNRVGNQPQHF. The variable domain in full, with the rest retrieved from reference TRBV15 and TRBJ1-5, is DAMVIQNPRYQVTQFGKPVTLSCSQTLNHNVMYWYQQKSSQAPKLLFHYYDKDFNNEADTPDNFQSRRPNTSFCFLDIRSPGLGDTAMYLCATSNRVGNQPQHFGDGTRLSIL.

The rearrangement uses TRBV5-6 and TRBJ2-2, with 9 bases that match TRBD2. CDR1 and CDR2 from the germline V gene are SGHDT and YYEEEE. The CDR3 runs 16 residues. V dropped 4 bases and J dropped 2; count of bases not matched to a gene: 6. CDR3 region: CASSRGTSPNTGELFF. The DNA of the CDR3 is TGTGCCAGCAGCAGGGGGACTAGCCCTAACACCGGGGAGCTGTTTTTT.

This clone appeared a few times. V is TRBV29-1 and J is TRBJ1-1, with 7 bases that match TRBD1. Germline trimming cut 7 bases from V and 1 base from J; bases unmatched to any gene: 6. This CDR3 has 13 amino acids. Germline assignment: CDR1 SQVTM and CDR2 ANQGSEA. The CDR3 spells CSGSRGTNTEAFF. The CDR3 nucleotides read TGCAGCGGCAGCAGGGGGACGAACACTGAAGCTTTCTTT.

The chain links TRBV19 to TRBJ1-5; D unclear. Trimming left V 7 bases short and J 10 bases short, with 14 bases between. Germline CDR1 LNHDA, CDR2 SQIVND (reference sequence). CDR3 length equals 12 residues. The CDR3 spells CASKDRGTPQHF. CDR3 nucleotides: TGTGCCAGTAAGGATCGGGGAACACCCCAGCATTTT.

The rearrangement uses TRBV5-4 and TRBJ2-3; D ambiguous. Germline-derived CDR1 and CDR2 are SGHNT and YYREEE (reference sequence). The length of the CDR3 is 13 residues. Trimming took off 4 bases at V and 2 bases at J, with 8 bases between the two ends. The DNA of the CDR3 is TGTGCCAGCAGCAATGACCCCACAGATACGCAGTATTTT. It codes for CASSNDPTDTQYF.

The chain combines TRBV6-5 with TRBJ1-1; tentative D call: TRBD1 (5 bases). Germline V CDR1 and CDR2: MNHEY, SVGAGI. The V end was cut by 5 bases, the J end by 7 bases, with 17 bases between. The CDR3 is made up of 14 amino acids. The CDR3 loop is CASSRDQGSGEAFF. The CDR3, as DNA: TGTGCCAGCAGTCGCGATCAGGGATCAGGTGAAGCTTTCTTT.

The J gene is TRBJ2-2, the V gene TRBV19; weak D call: TRBD2 (5 bases). The CDR3 consists of 15 residues. Germline values: CDR1 LNHDA, CDR2 SQIVND (reference sequence). Trimming removed 7 bases from V and 1 base from J, with 13 bases in between. This CDR3 reads CASKAGRVNTGELFF. CDR3 nucleotides: TGTGCCAGTAAGGCGGGTAGGGTGAACACCGGGGAGCTGTTTTTT.

The rearrangement links TRBV3-1 (or the pseudogene TRBV3-2) to TRBJ1-1, with D unresolved. This CDR3 has 11 amino acids. Germline-derived CDR1 and CDR2 are LGHDT and YNNKEL (reference sequence). Between the trimmed V and J ends, which lost 6 bases and 6 bases, there was a span of 8 bases. CDR3 coding DNA: TGTGCCAGCAGGGGGAGTTCTGAAGCTTTCTTT. Its translation: CASRGSSEAFF.

The CDR3 nucleotides are TGTGCCAGCAGTCCCTGGGGTAGCGGGAGTTTTTTGCAGTACTTC. It codes for CASSPWGSGSFLQYF. The chain joins TRBV28 to TRBJ2-7; 9 bases are shared with TRBD2. The trim removed 5 bases at V and 9 bases at J, leaving 14 bases unmatched. Per germline, CDR1 MDHEN and CDR2 SYDVKM. The CDR3 totals 15 residues.

The rearrangement uses TRBV6-5 and TRBJ1-2; 9 bases line up with TRBD1. The CDR3 spans 14 residues. Germline V CDR1 and CDR2: MNHEY, SVGAGI. J was trimmed by 4 bases and V by 8 bases; bases with no gene match: 8. DNA for the CDR3: TGTGCCAGCCGAGAGCCGGGACAGGGCTATGGCTACACCTTC. As protein: CASREPGQGYGYTF.

The chain has TRBV11-3 and TRBJ2-1; TRBD2 agrees at 9 bases. The CDR3 contains 15 residues. Germline values: CDR1 SGHNT, CDR2 YENEEA. Trimming removed 1 base from V and 6 bases from J; junction bases left unmatched: 4. CDR3 bases: TGTGCCAGCAGCTTAGGCCCTAGCGGGATCAATGAGCAGTTCTTC. It is translated as CASSLGPSGINEQFF.

This clone was counted only a few times. This chain links TRBV3-1 (or the pseudogene TRBV3-2) with TRBJ1-1, with 8 bases that match TRBD1. The junction had 14 bases not matched to a gene; V was cut back by 1 base and J by 10 bases. The CDR3 is 16 amino acids. CDR1 LGHDT and CDR2 YNNKEL come from the germline V gene (reference sequence). In nucleotides, the CDR3 is TGTGCCAGCAGCCAAGGGGCGGCAGGGGGCATCTTCGGAGCTTTCTTT. This gives the protein CASSQGAAGGIFGAFF.

This chain uses TRBV13 with TRBJ1-3; no definite D call. Germline CDR1 reads PRHDT; CDR2 reads FYEKMQ (reference sequence). The CDR3 sequence is 17 residues long. Trimming removed 5 bases from V and 2 bases from J, with 19 bases in between. CDR3 residues: CASSTQLTATPGNTIYF. For the CDR3, the DNA is TGTGCCAGCAGCACCCAATTAACCGCTACCCCTGGAAACACCATATATTTT.